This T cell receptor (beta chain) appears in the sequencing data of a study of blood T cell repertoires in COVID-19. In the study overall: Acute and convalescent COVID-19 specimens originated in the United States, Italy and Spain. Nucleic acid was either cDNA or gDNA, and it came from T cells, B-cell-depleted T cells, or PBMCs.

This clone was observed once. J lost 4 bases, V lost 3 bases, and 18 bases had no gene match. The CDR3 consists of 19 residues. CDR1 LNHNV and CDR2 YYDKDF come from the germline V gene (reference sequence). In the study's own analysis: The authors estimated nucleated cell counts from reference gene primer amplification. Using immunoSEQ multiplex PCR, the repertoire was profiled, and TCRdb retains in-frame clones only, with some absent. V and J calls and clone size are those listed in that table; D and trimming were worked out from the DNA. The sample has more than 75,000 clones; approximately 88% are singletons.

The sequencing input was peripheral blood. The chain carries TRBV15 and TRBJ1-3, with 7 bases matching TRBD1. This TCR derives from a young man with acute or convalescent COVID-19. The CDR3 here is CATSREGQEIEGPGNTIYF. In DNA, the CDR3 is TGTGCCACCAGCAGGGAAGGACAGGAGATAGAGGGCCCAGGAAACACCATATATTTT. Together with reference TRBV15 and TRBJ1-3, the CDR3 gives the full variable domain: DAMVIQNPRYQVTQFGKPVTLSCSQTLNHNVMYWYQQKSSQAPKLLFHYYDKDFNNEADTPDNFQSRRPNTSFCFLDIRSPGLGDTAMYLCATSREGQEIEGPGNTIYFGEGSWLTVV.